This TCR beta chain stems from a study of radiotherapy plus CTLA-4 blockade in lung cancer. Study-level information: Objective responses arose in roughly 18% of patients, and approximately 31% experienced disease control. Study results and limitations: Best predicting response, reportedly, were early blood T cell clone dynamics, with interferon-beta. Tumor-origin TCR clones grew in blood after radiotherapy plus ipilimumab.

It was focal radiation plus CTLA-4 blockade with ipilimumab that patients with chemo-refractory metastatic non-small-cell lung cancer received. Details on this clone: Its antigen remains unknown.

TCRdb's table, derived via immunoSEQ multiplex PCR, lists solely in-frame clones and lacks some. The table lists 70,000 to 90,000 clones, approximately 86% of them singletons. Sequencing was performed on peripheral blood, taken from a patient treated with radiotherapy plus ipilimumab. This TCR derives from a human donor with non-small cell lung cancer who had stable disease on radiotherapy plus ipilimumab.

In nucleotides, the CDR3 is TGCAGCGAACAGGAAGTCGGAGAGACCCAGTACTTC. This encodes CSEQEVGETQYF. The chain recombines TRBV29-1 with TRBJ2-5, with D possibly matching TRBD1 (5 bases). The CDR3 covers 12 residues. Germline CDR1 reads SQVTM; CDR2 reads ANQGSEA. The V end lost 7 bases, the J end lost 4 bases, and 13 bases lay between the germline ends.